Presented here are 31 T cell receptor beta chains from one specimen sequenced in a study of shared clonotypes between healthy human individuals. Sequencing used immunoSEQ multiplex PCR; TCRdb keeps in-frame clones, though not all of them. The table includes about 380,000 clones, about 97% detected once. The specimen was memory CD8+ T cells sorted from blood. Subset specified: CD45RO+ cells pooled with CCR7-negative TemRA cells. The receptors shown here come from a man aged 30 to 39 in good health.

The chain joins TRBV19 to TRBJ1-5; no clear D gene. Trimming removed 4 bases from V and 9 bases from J, with 16 bases in between. Germline V lookup: CDR1 LNHDA, CDR2 SQIVND (reference sequence). The CDR3 spans 14 residues. In nucleotides, the CDR3 is TGTGCCAGTAGTACCGGACCCAATGGGTTGCCCCAGCATTTT. Amino acid sequence: CASSTGPNGLPQHF.

The rearrangement uses TRBV6-1 and TRBJ2-2; the match to TRBD1 covers 11 bases. This CDR3 is 17 amino acids long. V lost 2 bases to trimming and J lost 3 bases; unmatched junction nucleotides: 5. CDR1 and CDR2 from the germline V gene are MNHNS and SASEGT. CDR3 DNA sequence: TGTGCCAGCAGTGAACTATGGACAGGGGGCGACACCGGGGAGCTGTTTTTT. It specifies CASSELWTGGDTGELFF.

The genes are TRBV6-6 and TRBJ1-2; D perhaps matches TRBD1 (5 bases). This CDR3 has 14 residues. V was clipped by 5 bases and J by 4 bases, with 14 bases between them. Germline loops: CDR1 MNHNY, CDR2 SVGAGI (reference sequence). The CDR3 DNA reads as TGTGCCAGCAGTACTACCGGGACGGGCTATGGCTACACCTTC. Residues: CASSTTGTGYGYTF.

J is TRBJ2-7 and V is TRBV28; 11 nucleotides match TRBD1. Trimming removed 5 bases from V and 3 bases from J; junction bases left unmatched: 6. Germline V gives CDR1 MDHEN, CDR2 SYDVKM. The CDR3 has 15 amino acids. CDR3 sequence: CASSPGTGGNYEQYF. The CDR3 DNA reads TGTGCCAGCAGTCCTGGGACAGGGGGTAACTACGAGCAGTACTTC.

V usage is TRBV30 and J usage is TRBJ2-7; TRBD1 matches 8 bases. The CDR3 contains 14 residues. Germline V gives CDR1 GTSNPN, CDR2 SVGIG (reference sequence). Trimming at V came to 2 bases and at J to 2 bases, leaving 5 bases not matched to a gene. CDR3 sequence reads: CAWSTKDRAYEQYF. Here the CDR3 DNA reads TGTGCCTGGAGTACGAAGGACAGGGCCTACGAGCAGTACTTC.

The rearrangement joins TRBV19 to TRBJ2-6; 7 bases are a match to TRBD1. V lost 3 bases to trimming and J lost 4 bases; unmatched junction nucleotides: 3. Germline CDR1 is LNHDA and CDR2 is SQIVND (reference sequence). This CDR3 spans 15 amino acids. As DNA, the CDR3 is TGTGCCAGTAGTATTTCAGGGGGAGGGGCCAACGTCCTGACTTTC. This encodes CASSISGGGANVLTF.

This clone was seen a single time. This rearrangement joins TRBV5-4 to TRBJ1-4, with a weak D call TRBD1 (6 bases). The V gene's germline CDR1 is SGHNT and CDR2 YYREEE (reference sequence). The CDR3 consists of 15 residues. V was cut by 0 bases and J by 6 bases, with 12 bases left in between. CDR3 region: CASSLDPAGDEKLFF. CDR3 coding DNA: TGTGCCAGCAGCTTGGACCCCGCAGGGGATGAAAAACTGTTTTTT.

V and J are TRBV7-3 and TRBJ2-1, with 7 bases matching TRBD1. The germline gives CDR1 SGHTA, CDR2 FQGTGA. This CDR3 comprises 12 residues. The V gene end was trimmed by 5 bases and the J gene end by 8 bases; junction bases not matched to a gene: 3. CDR3 amino acids: CASSATGYEQFF. DNA for the CDR3: TGTGCCAGCAGCGCGACAGGGTATGAGCAGTTCTTC.

This clone was counted a single time. This chain joins TRBV6-6 and TRBJ2-3; TRBD2 might be the D (6 bases). Germline V gives CDR1 MNHNY, CDR2 SVGAGI (reference sequence). Trimming pared 5 bases from V and 4 bases from J, leaving 13 bases between. CDR3 length: 14 amino acids. The CDR3 here is CASSATRPADTQYF. In DNA, the CDR3 is TGTGCCAGCAGTGCGACTAGACCGGCAGATACGCAGTATTTT.

The chain links TRBV21-1 to TRBJ1-2. TRBV21-1 is given as a pseudogene. This CDR3 contains 21 residues. DNA of the CDR3: TGTGCCAGTATACCCATCAGGGAGAATAGCTCCCCTCAGCGGGGTAACTATGGCTACACCTTC. It specifies CASIPIRENSSPQRGNYGYTF.

This clone was seen a few times. The chain combines TRBV18 with TRBJ1-5; D is uncertain. Per the germline V gene, CDR1 is KGHSH and CDR2 is LQKENI. Trimming took 2 bases from V and 6 from J, leaving 5 bases between them. The CDR3 runs 12 residues. The CDR3 spells CASSPGVQPQHF. DNA for the CDR3: TGTGCCAGCTCACCAGGGGTTCAGCCCCAGCATTTT.

The chain employs TRBV15 and TRBJ2-5, with D possibly being TRBD1 (5 bases). The germline V gene encodes CDR1 LNHNV and CDR2 YYDKDF (reference sequence). Between the trimmed V and J ends, which lost 1 base and 5 bases, there was a span of 14 bases. The CDR3 has 15 amino acids. The CDR3 loop is CATSRVGRVGETQYF. For the CDR3, the DNA is TGTGCCACCAGCAGAGTTGGCAGGGTAGGGGAGACCCAGTACTTC.

V is TRBV6-1 and J is TRBJ1-4; the D is unclear. V lost 4 bases to trimming and J lost 1 base, with 7 bases between them. The germline V gene encodes CDR1 MNHNS and CDR2 SASEGT. The length of the CDR3 is 14 residues. CDR3 sequence (DNA): TGTGCCAGCAGTGGCGATAGAACTAATGAAAAACTGTTTTTT. Translation: CASSGDRTNEKLFF.

The chain links TRBV30 to TRBJ1-1; D is perhaps TRBD1 (6 bases). Trimming took 3 bases from V and 9 from J, leaving 11 bases between them. Germline assignment: CDR1 GTSNPN and CDR2 SVGIG (reference sequence). The CDR3 is 11 residues long. This CDR3 reads CAWRPDRQAFF. CDR3 nucleotide sequence: TGTGCCTGGAGACCCGACAGGCAAGCTTTCTTT.

The rearrangement joins TRBV7-6 to TRBJ2-5; 8 bases align to TRBD1. After removal of 5 bases from V and 4 bases from J, the junction contained 9 bases not matched to a gene. The CDR3 spans 15 residues. Germline CDR1 and CDR2: SGHVS and FNYEAQ. The chain's CDR3 is CASSQNLQGGETQYF. The CDR3 nucleotides are TGTGCCAGCAGCCAGAATTTACAGGGGGGAGAGACCCAGTACTTC.

The genes are TRBV28 and TRBJ2-1; TRBD2 matches at 10 bases. The CDR3 is 15 residues long. V lost 5 bases and J lost 7; bases outside the gene matches: 8. Germline-derived CDR1 and CDR2 are MDHEN and SYDVKM. CDR3 amino acids: CASSKAGGRWNEQFF. The CDR3 bases are TGTGCCAGCAGTAAAGCGGGAGGGCGTTGGAATGAGCAGTTCTTC. The full variable domain, with the rest looked up from reference TRBV28 and TRBJ2-1, is DVKVTQSSRYLVKRTGEKVFLECVQDMDHENMFWYRQDPGLGLRLIYFSYDVKMKEKGDIPEGYSVSREKKERFSLILESASTNQTSMYLCASSKAGGRWNEQFFGPGTRLTVL.

Comments on this clone: The sample contains more than one DNA sequence encoding this CDR3. This chain uses TRBV25-1 with TRBJ2-7, with 9 bases fitting TRBD1. The CDR3 runs 16 residues. The germline V gene has CDR1 MGHDK and CDR2 SYGVNS. The V gene end was trimmed by 3 bases and the J gene end by 0 bases; junction bases not matched to a gene: 6. CDR3 region: CASSDFGQGNSYEQYF. CDR3 DNA: TGTGCCAGCAGTGATTTCGGACAGGGGAACTCCTACGAGCAGTACTTC.

Written as DNA, the CDR3 is TGTGCCAGCAGCAGGGGCCGAATTAATGGGGAGACCCAGTACTTC. It yields the protein CASSRGRINGETQYF. The chain has TRBV11-1 and TRBJ2-5, with a possible D match to TRBD1 (5 bases). This CDR3 region has 15 residues. CDR1 and CDR2 (germline): SGHAT, FQDESV (reference sequence). Trimming left V 5 bases short and J 5 bases short, with 18 bases between.

This clone was seen only once. The gene calls are TRBV9 and TRBJ2-7; unclear D gene. This CDR3 region has 13 residues. V was clipped by 3 bases and J by 6 bases, with 13 bases between them. Germline V CDR1 and CDR2: SGDLS, YYNGEE. CDR3 DNA sequence: TGTGCCAGCAGCGCCGGACCTCTAGGCGAGCAGTACTTC. Protein sequence: CASSAGPLGEQYF. Filled out from reference TRBV9 and TRBJ2-7, the complete variable domain reads DSGVTQTPKHLITATGQRVTLRCSPRSGDLSVYWYQQSLDQGLQFLIQYYNGEERAKGNILERFSAQQFPDLHSELNLSSLELGDSALYFCASSAGPLGEQYFGPGTRLTVT.

V usage is TRBV6-5 and J usage is TRBJ1-1; tentatively, D is TRBD1 (6 bases). Trimming removed 2 bases from V and 5 bases from J, with 12 bases in between. Germline CDR1 MNHEY, CDR2 SVGAGI. CDR3 length equals 14 residues. CDR3 in amino acids: CASSYAGVDTEAFF. CDR3 coding DNA: TGTGCCAGCAGTTACGCAGGGGTGGATACTGAAGCTTTCTTT.

This clone was observed a single time. The chain has TRBV5-1 and TRBJ2-7; D not resolved. The CDR3 length is 14 residues. Between the trimmed V and J ends, which lost 4 bases and 5 bases, there was a span of 16 bases. CDR1 is SGHRS and CDR2 is YFSETQ in the germline V gene. CDR3 in amino acids: CASSPPGQVNEQYF. As DNA, the CDR3 is TGCGCCAGCAGCCCACCGGGTCAGGTAAACGAGCAGTACTTC.

V gene TRBV19 combines with J gene TRBJ2-3; the D gene is possibly TRBD1 (6 bases). CDR3 length: 18 residues. CDR1 and CDR2 from the germline V gene are LNHDA and SQIVND (reference sequence). The V gene lost 5 bases and the J gene lost 4 bases, with 25 bases spanning the gap. The CDR3 DNA follows: TGTGCCAGTAGTCCTGTGGGGACAACCCAGCGGAGACCAGATACGCAGTATTTT. This codes for CASSPVGTTQRRPDTQYF. Looking up the rest from reference TRBV19 and TRBJ2-3 gives the full variable domain: DGGITQSPKYLFRKEGQNVTLSCEQNLNHDAMYWYRQDPGQGLRLIYYSQIVNDFQKGDIAEGYSVSREKKESFPLTVTSAQKNPTAFYLCASSPVGTTQRRPDTQYFGPGTRLTVL.

In DNA form, the CDR3 reads TGCGCCAGCAGCGCCAGGGGGCAAGAGACCCAGTACTTC. It is translated as CASSARGQETQYF. The V call is TRBV5-1, the J call TRBJ2-5; 7 nucleotides align to TRBD1. V lost 4 bases and J lost 2; bases outside the gene matches: 2. CDR1 is SGHRS and CDR2 is YFSETQ in the germline V gene. The CDR3 has 13 amino acids. The variable domain in full, completed from reference TRBV5-1 and TRBJ2-5, reads KAGVTQTPRYLIKTRGQQVTLSCSPISGHRSVSWYQQTPGQGLQFLFEYFSETQRNKGNFPGRFSGRQFSNSRSEMNVSTLELGDSALYLCASSARGQETQYFGPGTRLLVL.

The chain employs TRBV28 and TRBJ2-5, with TRBD1 identical over 8 bases. V lost 10 bases and J lost 2; bases outside the gene matches: 3. The length of the CDR3 is 12 residues. Germline-derived CDR1 and CDR2 are MDHEN and SYDVKM. The CDR3 protein is CATGTGQETQYF. CDR3 nucleotide sequence: TGTGCCACAGGGACAGGACAAGAGACCCAGTACTTC.

The CDR3 coding sequence is TGTGCCTGGAGTGGAAGCCCAGACTCCCCGGGGAATGAGCAGTTCTTC. Translation gives CAWSGSPDSPGNEQFF. This chain connects TRBV30 to TRBJ2-1, with a weak D call TRBD2 (5 bases). V lost 1 base and J lost 7, with 20 bases in between. CDR1 is GTSNPN and CDR2 is SVGIG in the germline V gene (reference sequence). This CDR3 has 16 residues.

This clone showed up just once. The chain joins TRBV15 to TRBJ2-5, with TRBD2 identical over 10 bases. V lost 3 bases to trimming and J lost 5 bases; unmatched junction nucleotides: 12. The CDR3 sequence is 17 residues long. Germline V gene data show CDR1 as LNHNV and CDR2 as YYDKDF (reference sequence). In nucleotides, the CDR3 is TGTGCCACCAGCAGTGGGACCGTAGCGGGAGGAGTGGAGACCCAGTACTTC. As protein: CATSSGTVAGGVETQYF. The full variable domain, completed using reference TRBV15 and TRBJ2-5, is DAMVIQNPRYQVTQFGKPVTLSCSQTLNHNVMYWYQQKSSQAPKLLFHYYDKDFNNEADTPDNFQSRRPNTSFCFLDIRSPGLGDTAMYLCATSSGTVAGGVETQYFGPGTRLLVL.

As concerns this clone: Other DNA sequences in this sample translate to the same CDR3. V gene TRBV5-1 combines with J gene TRBJ2-1; no clear D gene. V gave up 1 base and J gave up 5 bases, with 1 base separating them. Germline V CDR1 and CDR2: SGHRS, YFSETQ. The CDR3 length is 11 residues. The CDR3 DNA reads as TGCGCCAGCAGCTTGAACAATGAGCAGTTCTTC. Its protein is CASSLNNEQFF.

The V call is TRBV7-8, the J call TRBJ1-5; 11 bases map to TRBD1. CDR3 length equals 19 residues. CDR1 SGHVS and CDR2 FQNEAQ come from the germline V gene. The V gene end was trimmed by 1 base and the J gene end by 0 bases; junction bases not matched to a gene: 8. The CDR3: CASSLGPGQGVYSNQPQHF. The CDR3 bases are TGTGCCAGCAGCTTAGGCCCGGGACAGGGGGTTTATAGCAATCAGCCCCAGCATTTT.

V is TRBV10-3 and J is TRBJ1-2; 8 positions match TRBD1. Germline values: CDR1 ENHRY, CDR2 SYGVKD. Trimming removed 3 bases from V and 6 bases from J; junction bases left unmatched: 0. The CDR3 spans 12 residues. The CDR3 loop reads CAISDRGHGYTF. CDR3 sequence (DNA): TGTGCCATCAGTGACAGGGGGCATGGCTACACCTTC.

The chain uses TRBV4-2 and TRBJ2-7, with 8 bases that match TRBD2. The junction had 2 bases not matched to a gene; V was cut back by 4 bases and J by 6 bases. Germline lookup yields CDR1 LGHNA and CDR2 YNFKEQ. This CDR3 region has 12 residues. The CDR3 is CASSPAGVEQYF. The CDR3 DNA reads TGTGCCAGCAGCCCAGCGGGAGTCGAGCAGTACTTC.

V gene TRBV5-1 combines with J gene TRBJ2-6; D gene ambiguous. The CDR3 runs to 16 residues. Between the trimmed V and J ends, which lost 0 bases and 2 bases, there was a span of 9 bases. The germline gives CDR1 SGHRS, CDR2 YFSETQ. CDR3 residues: CASSLAAGAGANVLTF. CDR3 nucleotides: TGCGCCAGCAGCTTGGCCGCAGGAGCTGGGGCCAACGTCCTGACTTTC.